Here is one T cell receptor (beta chain) with its context. Its cognate antigen is unknown. This sample was taken from a study of T cell responses to AZD1222 COVID-19 vaccine. Study-level findings and limits: Per reports, nearly half of all spike-specific TCRs target regions that are unmutated in variants. At 160-218 and 743-854, vaccine-associated CD4 TCRs were dominant, and they spanned spike. Breadth and depth of Spike-specific TCRs rose after two AZD1222 doses.

V was shortened by 5 bases and J by 7 bases, with 9 bases between the two germline ends. The CDR3 runs 11 residues. Measured with immunoSEQ multiplex PCR; TCRdb has only the in-frame clones, and not every one. The sample contains 110,000 to 150,000 clones, about 92% of which appear only once. This sequence originates from an adult in good health. The rearrangement links TRBV12-3 or TRBV12-4 to TRBJ2-7; D uncertain. The source was peripheral blood, collected on day 0 of AZD1222 vaccination. The CDR3 here is CASSPGREQYF. Written as DNA, the CDR3 is TGTGCCAGCAGTCCCGGACGGGAGCAGTACTTC.